This T cell receptor beta chain was identified in a study of cytomegalovirus exposure and HLA in healthy donors. Study-wide findings and caveats: Accurate HLA-A and HLA-B prediction from TCR beta sequences was reported for most subjects.

This clone has just a few counts. No antigen is known for it. Germline loops: CDR1 LGHNA, CDR2 YNFKEQ. J gave up 6 bases and V 7 bases, and 9 bases lay outside the gene matches. There are 14 residues in the CDR3. PCR involved 60 Vbeta and 13 Jbeta primers. Data came from immunoSEQ multiplex PCR; TCRdb stores just in-frame clones and leaves some out. The sample comprises more than 90,000 clones, approximately 75% of which are singletons, and around 1.9% rests with the top ten. The sequence derives from a woman aged 40 to 50 in good health and CMV-seronegative. This chain links TRBV4-2 with TRBJ1-1; TRBD1 matches at 9 bases. The sample taken for sequencing was PBMCs. The CDR3 DNA sequence: TGTGCCAGCAACACAAAACAGGGGGCATCTGAAGCTTTCTTT. Translated: CASNTKQGASEAFF.